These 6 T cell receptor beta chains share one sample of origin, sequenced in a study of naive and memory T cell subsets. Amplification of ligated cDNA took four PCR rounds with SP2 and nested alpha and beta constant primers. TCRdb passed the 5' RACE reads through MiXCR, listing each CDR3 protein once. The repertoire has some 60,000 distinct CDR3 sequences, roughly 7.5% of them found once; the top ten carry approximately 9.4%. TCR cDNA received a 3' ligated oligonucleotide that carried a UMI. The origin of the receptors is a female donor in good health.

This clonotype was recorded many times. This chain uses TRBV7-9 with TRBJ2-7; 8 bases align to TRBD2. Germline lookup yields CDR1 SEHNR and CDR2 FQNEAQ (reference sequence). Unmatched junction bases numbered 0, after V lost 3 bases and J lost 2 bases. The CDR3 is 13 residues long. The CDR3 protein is CASSLGLAYEQYF. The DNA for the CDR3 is TGTGCCAGCAGCTTGGGACTAGCCTACGAGCAGTACTTC.

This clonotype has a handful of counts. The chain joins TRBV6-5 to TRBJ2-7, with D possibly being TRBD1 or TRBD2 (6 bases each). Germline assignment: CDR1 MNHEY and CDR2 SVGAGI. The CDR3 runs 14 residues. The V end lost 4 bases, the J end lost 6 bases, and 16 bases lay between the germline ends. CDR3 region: CASSLSGASAEQYF. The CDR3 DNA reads TGTGCCAGCAGTTTATCGGGGGCTTCCGCCGAGCAGTACTTC.

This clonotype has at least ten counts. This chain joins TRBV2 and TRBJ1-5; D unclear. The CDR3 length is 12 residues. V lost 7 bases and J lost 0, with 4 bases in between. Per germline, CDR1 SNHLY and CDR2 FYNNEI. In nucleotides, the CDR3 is TGTGCCAGCACGGTTAGCAATCAGCCCCAGCATTTT. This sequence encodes CASTVSNQPQHF.

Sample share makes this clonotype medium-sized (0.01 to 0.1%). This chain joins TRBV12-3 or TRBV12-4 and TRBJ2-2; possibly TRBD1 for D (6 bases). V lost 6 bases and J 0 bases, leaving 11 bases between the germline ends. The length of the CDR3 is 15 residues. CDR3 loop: CASRIQGSNTGELFF. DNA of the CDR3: TGTGCCAGCAGGATACAGGGTTCGAACACCGGGGAGCTGTTTTTT.

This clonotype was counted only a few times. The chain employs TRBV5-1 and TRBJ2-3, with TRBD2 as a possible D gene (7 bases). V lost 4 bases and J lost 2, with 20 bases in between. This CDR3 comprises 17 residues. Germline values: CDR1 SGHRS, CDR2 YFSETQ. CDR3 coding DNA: TGCGCCAGCAGCCCGGCTCGCGGGGGCCGTAACACAGATACGCAGTATTTT. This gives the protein CASSPARGGRNTDTQYF.

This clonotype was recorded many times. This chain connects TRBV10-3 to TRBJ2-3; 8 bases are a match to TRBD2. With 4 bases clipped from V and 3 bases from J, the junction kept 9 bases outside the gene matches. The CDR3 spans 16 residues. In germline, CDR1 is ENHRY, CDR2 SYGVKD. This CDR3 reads CAISAGGSGGTDTQYF. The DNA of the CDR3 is TGTGCCATCAGTGCCGGCGGGAGCGGGGGAACAGATACGCAGTATTTT.